This TCR beta chain was profiled in a study of patients and donors after allogeneic stem cell transplantation. Per germline, CDR1 SGHRS and CDR2 YFSETQ. The CDR3 loop spans 15 amino acids. V shed 1 base, J shed 7 bases, and the junction held 5 bases outside the gene matches. One entry per CDR3 protein results from TCRdb running MiXCR on the RT-PCR reads. The sample holds roughly 1,600 distinct CDR3 sequences, 5.5% to 8% seen once. V gene TRBV5-1 combines with J gene TRBJ2-1; TRBD2 agrees at 10 bases. Sample: blood, either unsorted or a sorted T cell fraction (not recorded which). This TCR came from a human donor who was either an allogeneic HSCT recipient or a stem cell or donor lymphocyte infusion donor (not recorded which). It is not recorded whose cells these are; they may come from a transplant donor. CDR3 loop: CASSLMVAGGNEQFF. The CDR3 DNA is TGCGCCAGCAGCTTGATGGTAGCGGGGGGAAATGAGCAGTTCTTC.